The 18 T cell receptor beta chains listed next were all sequenced from one sample in a study of cytomegalovirus exposure and HLA in healthy donors. PCR used 60 Vbeta primers and 13 Jbeta primers. Only in-frame clones appear in the TCRdb table, and some are missing; sequencing was by immunoSEQ multiplex PCR. The table shows 99,000 or so clones, with about four fifths occurring only once. Sequencing was done on a sample of PBMCs. These receptors all stem from a male donor in good health and CMV-seropositive.

This chain uses TRBV6-5 with TRBJ2-2; 11 bases are a match to TRBD1. The V gene's germline CDR1 is MNHEY and CDR2 SVGAGI. V lost 3 bases, J lost 3 bases, and 3 bases stayed unmatched. The CDR3 consists of 16 residues. In nucleotides, the CDR3 is TGTGCCAGCAGTTATTGGGGACAGGGGGACACCGGGGAGCTGTTTTTT. This translates into CASSYWGQGDTGELFF.

The DNA of the CDR3 is TGTGCCAGCAGCTCGACAGGGGGAAACACTGAAGCTTTCTTT. It encodes CASSSTGGNTEAFF. The chain recombines TRBV7-2 with TRBJ1-1, with 9 bases identical to TRBD1. CDR1 is SGHTA, CDR2 FQGNSA, per germline. Trimming at V came to 4 bases and at J to 2 bases, leaving 2 bases not matched to a gene. The CDR3 sequence is 14 residues long.

The chain is built from TRBV27 and TRBJ2-1, with D perhaps TRBD2 (5 bases). The CDR3 has 15 amino acids. The germline V gene encodes CDR1 MNHEY and CDR2 SMNVEV (reference sequence). V lost 6 bases, J lost 3 bases, and 15 bases lay in between. CDR3 nucleotides: TGTGCCAGCAGCCTAGGGATCGGAGGCTACAATGAGCAGTTCTTC. It yields the protein CASSLGIGGYNEQFF.

The chain uses TRBV15 and TRBJ2-3; D is perhaps TRBD1 (6 bases). V shed 3 bases and J shed 0 bases, with 10 bases lying between them. Germline assignment: CDR1 LNHNV and CDR2 YYDKDF (reference sequence). CDR3 length equals 15 residues. This CDR3 reads CATSSRTASTDTQYF. DNA of the CDR3: TGTGCCACCAGCAGCCGGACAGCTAGCACAGATACGCAGTATTTT.

V usage is TRBV27 and J usage is TRBJ1-4, with 7 bases matching TRBD1. This CDR3 has 14 amino acids. The V gene's germline CDR1 is MNHEY and CDR2 SMNVEV (reference sequence). The J segment lost 8 bases and the V segment lost 3 bases, leaving 6 bases of the junction unmatched. The CDR3: CASSFRAGGEKLFF. As DNA, the CDR3 is TGTGCCAGCAGTTTTAGGGCAGGGGGGGAAAAACTGTTTTTT.

This clone was observed once. The chain links TRBV27 to TRBJ1-2, with D maybe TRBD1 (6 bases). This CDR3 comprises 15 residues. CDR1 and CDR2 (germline): MNHEY, SMNVEV (reference sequence). V was trimmed by 3 bases and J by 4 bases, leaving 15 bases between them. Here the CDR3 reads CASSLDSVVSYGYTF. The CDR3 DNA sequence: TGTGCCAGCAGTTTGGACAGTGTGGTATCCTATGGCTACACCTTC.

This clone was counted a single time. The rearrangement joins TRBV7-2 to TRBJ1-2, with 12 bases lining up with TRBD1. The junction had 15 bases not matched to a gene; V was cut back by 5 bases and J by 8 bases. This CDR3 comprises 17 residues. Germline V gene data show CDR1 as SGHTA and CDR2 as FQGNSA. The CDR3 sequence is CASSPVGGTGGIGGYTF. Here the CDR3 DNA reads TGTGCCAGCAGCCCCGTGGGTGGGACAGGGGGCATAGGCGGCTACACCTTC.

V usage is TRBV5-4 and J usage is TRBJ1-1, with 7 nucleotides matching TRBD1. J lost 1 base, V lost 4 bases, and 7 bases had no gene match. Germline-derived CDR1 and CDR2 are SGHNT and YYREEE (reference sequence). This CDR3 spans 15 amino acids. The CDR3 DNA reads as TGTGCCAGCAGCAAACCGGGACAGACGAACACTGAAGCTTTCTTT. It codes for CASSKPGQTNTEAFF. The whole variable domain, filled in from reference TRBV5-4 and TRBJ1-1, reads ETGVTQSPTHLIKTRGQQVTLRCSSQSGHNTVSWYQQALGQGPQFIFQYYREEENGRGNFPPRFSGLQFPNYSSELNVNALELDDSALYLCASSKPGQTNTEAFFGQGTRLTVV.

The genes are TRBV6-5 and TRBJ1-4, with 7 bases fitting TRBD1. Germline V lookup: CDR1 MNHEY, CDR2 SVGAGI. V trimming: 6 bases; J trimming: 8 bases; junction bases outside the gene matches: 9. This CDR3 has 14 amino acids. CDR3 amino acids: CASSRTGGREKLFF. CDR3 nucleotide sequence: TGTGCCAGCAGCCGGACAGGAGGCCGCGAAAAACTGTTTTTT.

The chain couples TRBV5-4 to TRBJ1-1; unclear D gene. Germline CDR1 is SGHNT and CDR2 is YYREEE (reference sequence). V lost 2 bases to trimming and J lost 2 bases, with 4 bases between them. The CDR3 sequence is 12 residues long. The CDR3 bases are TGTGCCAGCAGCTTCGGTAACACTGAAGCTTTCTTT. It codes for CASSFGNTEAFF.

The sample holds one count of this clone. The V and J genes are TRBV9 and TRBJ2-1; D is perhaps TRBD1 (5 bases). V gave up 0 bases and J gave up 8 bases, with 15 bases separating them. CDR1 and CDR2 from the germline V gene are SGDLS and YYNGEE. The CDR3 has 15 amino acids. As DNA, the CDR3 is TGTGCCAGCAGCGTAGGAAGGGGAAGGCAATATGAGCAGTTCTTC. Encoded protein: CASSVGRGRQYEQFF.

V gene TRBV2 combines with J gene TRBJ1-5; possibly TRBD1 for D (5 bases). The V end was cut by 3 bases, the J end by 3 bases, with 6 bases between. Looked up from germline, CDR1 is SNHLY and CDR2 is FYNNEI. The CDR3 has 13 residues. The CDR3 loop is CASSETDNQPQHF. CDR3 coding DNA: TGTGCCAGCAGTGAGACAGACAATCAGCCCCAGCATTTT.

The chain recombines TRBV6-1 with TRBJ2-5; possibly TRBD1 for D (7 bases). The CDR3 covers 15 residues. Germline loops: CDR1 MNHNS, CDR2 SASEGT. V shed 1 base and J shed 4 bases, with 13 bases lying between them. The CDR3 spells CASSEGGTASETQYF. DNA for the CDR3: TGTGCCAGCAGTGAAGGCGGGACAGCCTCAGAGACCCAGTACTTC.

This chain joins TRBV27 and TRBJ1-5, with D hard to call. V lost 5 bases and J lost 2, with 10 bases in between. Germline values: CDR1 MNHEY, CDR2 SMNVEV (reference sequence). The CDR3 sequence is 14 residues long. CDR3 in DNA: TGTGCCAGCAGTCCCCAATTTCGCAATCAGCCCCAGCATTTT. Translation: CASSPQFRNQPQHF.

This chain links TRBV30 with TRBJ2-7, with 9 nucleotides matching TRBD1. CDR1 and CDR2 (germline): GTSNPN, SVGIG (reference sequence). The trim removed 8 bases at V and 4 bases at J, leaving 6 bases unmatched. This CDR3 comprises 12 residues. CDR3 region: CAGDRDGYEQYF. In DNA, the CDR3 is TGTGCCGGGGACAGGGATGGGTACGAGCAGTACTTC.

The rearrangement uses TRBV30 and TRBJ1-3; D remains unclear. V lost 2 bases and J lost 7, with 12 bases in between. CDR1 is GTSNPN and CDR2 is SVGIG in the germline V gene (reference sequence). CDR3 length equals 13 residues. The CDR3 protein is CAWSPIYGNTIYF. The CDR3 DNA sequence: TGTGCCTGGAGTCCGATCTACGGTAACACCATATATTTT.

The chain links TRBV5-1 to TRBJ2-2, with a possible D match to TRBD1 (6 bases). CDR1 and CDR2 from the germline V gene are SGHRS and YFSETQ. V lost 4 bases to trimming and J lost 2 bases, with 18 bases between them. The CDR3 consists of 17 residues. CDR3 nucleotides: TGCGCCAGCAGCAGGGGTGGGACAAACCATAACACCGGGGAGCTGTTTTTT. Protein sequence: CASSRGGTNHNTGELFF.

V gene TRBV7-3 combines with J gene TRBJ2-3; 8 bases map to TRBD2. V lost 5 bases, J lost 0 bases, and 10 bases stayed unmatched. Per the germline V gene, CDR1 is SGHTA and CDR2 is FQGTGA. This CDR3 comprises 17 residues. The CDR3 bases are TGTGCCAGCAGCCTCCTCCCCCCGGGGGGGAGCACAGATACGCAGTATTTT. Translation gives CASSLLPPGGSTDTQYF.